What follows is one T cell receptor (beta chain) and its context. Its antigen remains unidentified. The V and J ends lost 5 bases and 3 bases, in that order; junction bases with no gene match: 5. The germline V gene encodes CDR1 SNHLY and CDR2 FYNNEI. The CDR3 totals 15 residues. The sample comes from a study of identical twins. Template switching added a universal primer binding site, and final cDNA carried unique molecular identifiers. TCRdb re-analysed the 5' RACE reads in MiXCR, keeping a single row per CDR3 protein. This table has 1.5 million or so distinct CDR3 sequences, less than 40% appearing once. Whole-study results and caveats: The study reached conclusions through statistical analysis that was cross-sectional, not following the same donors. Weaker excess twin sharing was observed in beta out-of-frame sequences.

Sequencing input: cord blood. The chain uses TRBV2 and TRBJ1-5, with 9 bases aligning to TRBD1. The sequence was collected from a newborn girl in good health. This chain's CDR3 is CASSLHRGHNQPQHF. DNA of the CDR3: TGTGCCAGCAGTCTACACAGGGGGCACAATCAGCCCCAGCATTTT.